A single sample is the source of the 29 T cell receptor beta chains below, sequenced in a study of T-cell memory formation after mild COVID-19. TCRdb re-called the 5' RACE reads through MiXCR, storing one row per CDR3 protein. Altogether around 430,000 distinct CDR3 sequences are present, approximately 16% being singletons, with the ten largest covering roughly 21%. Sequenced sample: PBMCs or a T cell subset sorted from them (not recorded which). The receptors were gathered from a young man who had mild COVID-19 (a few samples of this study predate the infection). Cell type and time point are not known.

This clonotype has only a few counts. The genes are TRBV7-3 and TRBJ1-1; D is ambiguous. Trimming pared 1 base from V and 9 bases from J, leaving 12 bases between. This CDR3 is 13 amino acids long. The germline gives CDR1 SGHTA, CDR2 FQGTGA. In DNA, the CDR3 is TGTGCCAGCAGCTTAAGCGGCAGCGACCAAGCTTTCTTT. Translation gives CASSLSGSDQAFF.

DNA of the CDR3: TGTGCCAGCAGCTTGGGACGGAGCTCCTACGAGCAGTACGTC. Translated: CASSLGRSSYEQYV. This chain links TRBV7-2 with TRBJ2-7; either TRBD1 or TRBD2 may supply D (5 bases each). CDR3 length: 14 amino acids. The V gene's germline CDR1 is SGHTA and CDR2 FQGNSA. Deletions cut 3 bases from V and 0 bases from J, with 9 bases between.

This clonotype has just a few counts. The chain links TRBV12-3 or TRBV12-4 to TRBJ1-1, with D possibly being TRBD1 (6 bases). Trimming removed 6 bases from V and 6 bases from J, with 20 bases in between. The CDR3 runs to 15 residues. CDR3 bases: TGTGCCAGCAGAATGAAGGACAGCAGGAGTGCTGAAGCTTTCTTT. Encoded protein: CASRMKDSRSAEAFF.

The chain recombines TRBV10-3 with TRBJ2-2; possible D gene TRBD2, 6 bases. Germline assignment: CDR1 ENHRY and CDR2 SYGVKD. The CDR3 totals 13 residues. V was cut by 3 bases and J by 7 bases, with 9 bases left in between. The CDR3 region is CAISELEGGELFF. The CDR3 DNA sequence: TGTGCCATCAGTGAACTGGAGGGCGGGGAGCTGTTTTTT.

The rearrangement uses TRBV7-2 and TRBJ2-5; possible D gene TRBD2, 6 bases. Trimming cost V 5 bases and J 4 bases, with 14 bases left between them. Germline assignment: CDR1 SGHTA and CDR2 FQGNSA. The length of the CDR3 is 14 residues. CDR3 nucleotide sequence: TGTGCCAGCAGCCCTGCGGGGACTGTAGAGACCCAGTACTTC. As protein: CASSPAGTVETQYF.

The chain joins TRBV7-9 to TRBJ2-3; 7 bases agree with TRBD2. Trimming took 5 bases from V and 0 from J; bases not matched to a gene: 11. Germline values: CDR1 SEHNR, CDR2 FQNEAQ (reference sequence). This CDR3 comprises 17 residues. CDR3 in DNA: TGTGCCAGCAGCCCGCCGCGAGCGGGGACGAGCACAGATACGCAGTATTTT. Amino acids: CASSPPRAGTSTDTQYF.

This chain connects TRBV9 to TRBJ2-5, with TRBD1 as a possible D gene (5 bases). There are 12 residues in the CDR3. The V end was cut by 5 bases, the J end by 3 bases, with 8 bases between. Germline V gene lookup returns CDR1 SGDLS and CDR2 YYNGEE. For the CDR3, the DNA is TGTGCCAGCAGTGGGGCCAAAGAGACCCAGTACTTC. Protein: CASSGAKETQYF.

This clonotype has a count of ten or more. The rearrangement joins TRBV20-1 to TRBJ2-1, with D perhaps matching TRBD2 (6 bases). Germline lookup yields CDR1 DFQATT and CDR2 SNEGSKA (reference sequence). Trimming pared 2 bases from V and 6 bases from J, leaving 8 bases between. The CDR3 extends over 12 amino acids. The CDR3 sequence: CSARQGGNEQFF. For the CDR3, the DNA is TGCAGTGCTAGACAGGGAGGCAATGAGCAGTTCTTC.

This clonotype was picked up a small number of times. The V gene is TRBV29-1, the J gene TRBJ1-2, with D unresolved. The CDR3 extends over 13 amino acids. In germline, CDR1 is SQVTM, CDR2 ANQGSEA. V was pared by 0 bases and J by 2 bases, with 7 bases between. The CDR3: CSVEEQQNYGYTF. In DNA form, the CDR3 reads TGCAGCGTTGAAGAGCAACAGAACTATGGCTACACCTTC.

As DNA, the CDR3 is TGCGCCAGCAGCTTGGGGCCAGGGAACGAGCAGTACTTC. This gives the protein CASSLGPGNEQYF. This chain links TRBV5-1 with TRBJ2-7; maybe TRBD1 (5 bases). V lost 0 bases and J lost 5, with 9 bases in between. This CDR3 has 13 amino acids. Germline V gene sequence: CDR1 SGHRS, CDR2 YFSETQ.

J is TRBJ2-5 and V is TRBV29-1; D call uncertain. CDR3 length: 11 amino acids. Trimming took off 3 bases at V and 5 bases at J, with 7 bases between the two ends. Per the germline V gene, CDR1 is SQVTM and CDR2 is ANQGSEA. CDR3 sequence: CSVDRLETQYF. CDR3 nucleotides: TGCAGCGTTGACAGGCTGGAGACCCAGTACTTC.

Only a few counts were recorded for this clonotype. The chain is built from TRBV4-1 and TRBJ2-1; weak D call: TRBD2 (6 bases). The V gene's germline CDR1 is MGHRA and CDR2 YSYEKL. This CDR3 is built from 18 residues. The ends were cut back, 1 base at V and 0 bases at J, with 16 bases in the middle. The CDR3 loop reads CASSQVGAGRGSYNEQFF. For the CDR3, the DNA is TGCGCCAGCAGCCAAGTAGGTGCAGGGCGGGGCTCCTACAATGAGCAGTTCTTC.

This clonotype was picked up a small number of times. The chain has TRBV5-1 and TRBJ2-3; 8 bases are a match to TRBD2. V trimming: 0 bases; J trimming: 2 bases; junction bases outside the gene matches: 5. The CDR3 has 16 residues. Germline-derived CDR1 and CDR2 are SGHRS and YFSETQ. CDR3 protein: CASSLETSGYTDTQYF. The CDR3 DNA follows: TGCGCCAGCAGCTTGGAAACTAGCGGATACACAGATACGCAGTATTTT.

The rearrangement uses TRBV7-9 and TRBJ1-2; TRBD1 is a possible D gene (5 bases). The germline V and J ends were trimmed by 4 bases and 10 bases, with 22 bases remaining between them. The V gene's germline CDR1 is SEHNR and CDR2 FQNEAQ (reference sequence). The CDR3 loop spans 15 amino acids. This CDR3 is CASSSLPGLTYDYTF. The CDR3 DNA sequence: TGTGCCAGCAGCTCTCTCCCGGGACTGACTTACGACTACACCTTC.

This clonotype showed up many times. At one boundary the junction diverges from the germline segment, which might be a read error. The chain has TRBV5-1 and TRBJ2-3; no clear D gene. This CDR3 is built from 14 residues. Germline CDR1 reads SGHRS; CDR2 reads YFSETQ. CDR3 bases: TGTGCCAGCAGCTTAGTCGGGAGCACAGATACGCAGTATTTT. This codes for CASSLVGSTDTQYF.

The chain employs TRBV7-2 and TRBJ2-1; D not resolved. This CDR3 spans 13 amino acids. CDR1 and CDR2 (germline): SGHTA, FQGNSA. V was trimmed by 6 bases and J by 6 bases, leaving 12 bases between them. CDR3 DNA sequence: TGTGCCAGCAGTCCCGTGATGCTCAATGAGCAGTTCTTC. This encodes CASSPVMLNEQFF.

There are a few counts of this clonotype. This sequence joins TRBV11-2 and TRBJ2-5; the match to TRBD1 covers 8 bases. The CDR3 sequence is 15 residues long. V trimming: 1 base; J trimming: 7 bases; junction bases outside the gene matches: 8. The V gene's germline CDR1 is SGHAT and CDR2 FQNNGV. CDR3 bases: TGTGCCAGCAGCTTAGCAGTAGACAGGGGCGGGACCCAGTACTTC. Protein: CASSLAVDRGGTQYF.

The J gene is TRBJ1-4, the V gene TRBV7-2; D might be TRBD1 (6 bases). The length of the CDR3 is 15 residues. From germline, CDR1 is SGHTA and CDR2 FQGNSA. V was trimmed by 6 bases and J by 6 bases, leaving 17 bases between them. The CDR3 nucleotides are TGTGCCAGCAGTAACACAGGGTGGGACTATGAAAAACTGTTTTTT. Translation: CASSNTGWDYEKLFF. Drawing the rest from reference TRBV7-2 and TRBJ1-4, the complete variable domain is GAGVSQSPSNKVTEKGKDVELRCDPISGHTALYWYRQSLGQGLEFLIYFQGNSAPDKSGLPSDRFSAERTGGSVSTLTIQRTQQEDSAVYLCASSNTGWDYEKLFFGSGTQLSVL.

The rearrangement links TRBV7-8 to TRBJ1-1; D might be TRBD1 (6 bases). CDR3 size: 15 residues. From germline, CDR1 is SGHVS and CDR2 FQNEAQ. The V end lost 5 bases, the J end lost 0 bases, and 13 bases lay between the germline ends. The CDR3 loop reads CASSLPGTLNTEAFF. The DNA of the CDR3 is TGTGCCAGCAGCCTACCCGGGACACTGAACACTGAAGCTTTCTTT.

This clonotype was detected a few times. This chain uses TRBV6-5 with TRBJ2-5, with a tentative D call TRBD2 (6 bases). Deletions cut 4 bases from V and 5 bases from J, with 14 bases between. The germline V gene encodes CDR1 MNHEY and CDR2 SVGAGI. The CDR3 loop spans 14 amino acids. The CDR3 sequence: CASSSPGVLETQYF. Written as DNA, the CDR3 is TGTGCCAGCAGTTCCCCGGGGGTCCTGGAGACCCAGTACTTC.

V is TRBV4-3 and J is TRBJ1-1; no clear D gene. Trimming removed 1 base from V and 4 bases from J, with 13 bases in between. This CDR3 is 15 amino acids long. Per germline, CDR1 LGHNA and CDR2 YSLEER. The chain's CDR3 is CASSQVPPGSTEAFF. In DNA, the CDR3 is TGCGCCAGCAGCCAAGTCCCCCCGGGCAGCACTGAAGCTTTCTTT.

This clonotype has at least ten counts. The chain has TRBV4-1 and TRBJ1-2, with TRBD1 as a possible D gene (5 bases). The CDR3 has 15 amino acids. The V end was cut by 0 bases, the J end by 3 bases, with 11 bases between. CDR1 and CDR2 (germline): MGHRA, YSYEKL. This CDR3 reads CASSQDPGNYYGYTF. The CDR3 bases are TGCGCCAGCAGCCAAGATCCAGGGAACTACTATGGCTACACCTTC.

V usage is TRBV6-5 and J usage is TRBJ2-4; a weak D match, TRBD2 (6 bases). Germline V gene data show CDR1 as MNHEY and CDR2 as SVGAGI. Trimming took 0 bases from V and 0 from J, leaving 12 bases between them. The CDR3 contains 17 residues. Here the CDR3 reads CASSYSGTSIAKNIQYF. CDR3 coding DNA: TGTGCCAGCAGTTACTCCGGGACTTCAATAGCCAAAAACATTCAGTACTTC.

The chain has TRBV10-2 and TRBJ1-5; no reliable D call. This CDR3 is 16 amino acids long. V was shortened by 0 bases and J by 0 bases, with 9 bases between the two germline ends. Germline loops: CDR1 WSHSY, CDR2 SAAADI. Here the CDR3 reads CASSESPGNSNQPQHF. The DNA of the CDR3 is TGCGCCAGCAGTGAGTCACCCGGGAATAGCAATCAGCCCCAGCATTTT.

The chain has TRBV30 and TRBJ2-6; TRBD1 is a possible D gene (5 bases). Trimming shortened V by 3 bases and J by 4 bases, and 10 bases separated the two germline ends. From germline, CDR1 is GTSNPN and CDR2 SVGIG (reference sequence). This CDR3 region has 14 residues. The DNA of the CDR3 is TGTGCCTGGAGCGCAGGGTCGGGGGCCAACGTCCTGACTTTC. Protein: CAWSAGSGANVLTF. Variable domain in full (rest from reference TRBV30 and TRBJ2-6): SQTIHQWPATLVQPVGSPLSLECTVEGTSNPNLYWYRQAAGRGLQLLFYSVGIGQISSEVPQNLSASRPQDRQFILSSKKLLLSDSGFYLCAWSAGSGANVLTFGAGSRLTVL.

This clonotype was picked up a small number of times. V and J are TRBV28 and TRBJ2-3, with D maybe TRBD1 (6 bases). The CDR3 loop spans 15 amino acids. Trimming took 7 bases from V and 1 from J, leaving 15 bases between them. Germline V gene data show CDR1 as MDHEN and CDR2 as SYDVKM. The CDR3 protein is CASTPRTERTDTQYF. The CDR3 DNA reads as TGTGCCAGCACCCCCCGGACAGAGCGCACAGATACGCAGTATTTT.

This clonotype was seen many times. The chain employs TRBV28 and TRBJ1-2; D remains ambiguous. The CDR3 length is 12 residues. Germline assignment: CDR1 MDHEN and CDR2 SYDVKM. Trimming cost V 3 bases and J 7 bases, with 9 bases left between them. DNA of the CDR3: TGTGCCAGCAGTTTGAATACGCCTGGCTACACCTTC. Amino acid sequence: CASSLNTPGYTF.

For this clonotype: The junction shows a germline mismatch at one end, possibly a read error. The chain couples TRBV7-2 to TRBJ2-3, with TRBD2 matching 10 bases. Germline V gene lookup returns CDR1 SGHTA and CDR2 FQGNSA. The CDR3 consists of 18 residues. CDR3 loop: CANSPRTTSGTHTDTQYF. The CDR3 region has the DNA TGTGCCAACAGCCCGCGAACAACTAGCGGGACCCACACAGATACGCAGTATTTT.

This chain joins TRBV6-2 or TRBV6-3 and TRBJ1-3; D is uncertain. This CDR3 is 15 amino acids long. Germline V gives CDR1 MNHEY, CDR2 SVGEGT. V gave up 4 bases and J gave up 2 bases, with 12 bases separating them. CDR3 in amino acids: CASSSGDTTGNTIYF. The CDR3 DNA reads as TGTGCCAGCAGTTCTGGTGATACTACTGGAAACACCATATATTTT.